This record looks at one T cell receptor beta chain sequence and its context. Other DNA sequences within the sample encode an identical CDR3. Sequenced by immunoSEQ multiplex PCR; TCRdb stores in-frame clones only, minus some. The table has more than 30,000 clones, around 89% seen once. This sample is part of a study of PD-L1 blockade in urothelial cancer. V lost 5 bases and J lost 2; bases outside the gene matches: 5. Germline CDR1 LNHDA, CDR2 SQIVND (reference sequence). The CDR3 is 14 residues long. This sample comprised PBMCs, obtained around atezolizumab (anti-PD-L1) treatment. The sequence derives from a man in his sixties with urothelial cancer. The genes are TRBV19 and TRBJ2-7, with TRBD1 identical over 8 bases. CDR3 bases: TGTGCCAGTAGTCCCGGACAGGGCCCCTACGAGCAGTACTTC. This translates into CASSPGQGPYEQYF.